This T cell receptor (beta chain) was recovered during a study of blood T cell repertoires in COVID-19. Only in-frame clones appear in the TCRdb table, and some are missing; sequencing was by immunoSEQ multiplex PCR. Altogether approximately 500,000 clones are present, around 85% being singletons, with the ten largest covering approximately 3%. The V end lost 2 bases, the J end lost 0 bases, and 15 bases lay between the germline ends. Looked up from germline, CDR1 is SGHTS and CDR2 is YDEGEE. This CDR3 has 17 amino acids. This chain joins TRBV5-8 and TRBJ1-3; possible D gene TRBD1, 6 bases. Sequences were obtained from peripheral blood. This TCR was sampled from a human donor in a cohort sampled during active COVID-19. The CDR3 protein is CASSFIGTRISGNTIYF. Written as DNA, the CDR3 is TGTGCCAGCAGCTTTATTGGGACAAGAATCTCTGGAAACACCATATATTTT.